This TCR beta chain was recorded in a study of shared T cell receptors in the human thymus. Clones were read by immunoSEQ multiplex PCR, and TCRdb kept only the in-frame ones, dropping some. Found here are roughly 500,000 clones, about four fifths of them singletons; the top ten hold 0.013%. Germline-derived CDR1 and CDR2 are GTSNPN and SVGIG (reference sequence). V was trimmed by 2 bases and J by 3 bases, leaving 14 bases between them. The CDR3 consists of 14 residues. The data were also submitted as part of a second study, on human thymus T cells. This second study notes: Those donating were healthy Finnish infants in corrective surgery for congenital heart defects. The study used thymus tissue resected during corrective heart surgery.

The TCR originated in a boy under three years old with a congenital heart defect. V gene TRBV30 combines with J gene TRBJ2-7; D may be TRBD2 (6 bases). Sequenced input: thymocytes. This chain's CDR3 is CAWSPRDSGYEQYF. The CDR3 nucleotides are TGTGCCTGGAGTCCCCGGGATAGCGGCTACGAGCAGTACTTC.